These T cell receptor beta chains were read from a single sample in a study of T cell responses to AZD1222 COVID-19 vaccine. Only in-frame clones appear in the TCRdb table, and some are missing; sequencing was by immunoSEQ multiplex PCR. The data contain around 100,000 clones, about 90% of them singletons. Sequencing was performed on peripheral blood, taken 28 days after the second AZD1222 dose. The source is an adult who received the AZD1222 COVID-19 vaccine. Both conserved end residues are part of each CDR3. Each record gives: D gene, V gene, J gene, clone size, CDR3 protein, CDR3 DNA. D genes are given only for firm matches. The listing skips clone size in some rows; elsewhere it reads once, few, many or a size class.

D: TRBD1; V: TRBV2; J: TRBJ2-7; size: NA; CDR3: CASTQTGGREQYF; DNA: TGTGCCAGCACCCAAACAGGGGGCCGAGAGCAGTACTTC
D: NA; V: TRBV6-2/TRBV6-3; J: TRBJ2-1; size: once; CDR3: CASSQGGFYNEQFF; DNA: TGTGCCAGCAGCCAGGGGGGATTTTACAATGAGCAGTTCTTC
D: NA; V: TRBV4-3; J: TRBJ1-2; size: few; CDR3: CASSQEVSGGNYGYTF; DNA: TGCGCCAGCAGCCAAGAGGTATCGGGGGGGAACTATGGCTACACCTTC
D: TRBD2; V: TRBV5-5; J: TRBJ2-3; size: NA; CDR3: CASSPPGLAGGRADTQYF; DNA: TGTGCCAGCAGCCCGCCGGGACTAGCGGGGGGGAGGGCAGATACGCAGTATTTT
D: NA; V: TRBV5-1; J: TRBJ2-3; size: NA; CDR3: CASSLAGLASPDTQYF; DNA: TGCGCCAGCAGCTTGGCCGGGCTAGCTAGCCCAGATACGCAGTATTTT
D: NA; V: TRBV2; J: TRBJ1-4; size: NA; CDR3: CASGRGGDEKLFF; DNA: TGTGCCAGCGGGAGAGGGGGGGACGAAAAACTGTTTTTT
D: NA; V: TRBV5-1; J: TRBJ1-4; size: NA; CDR3: CASSLAQTNEKLFF; DNA: TGCGCCAGCAGCTTGGCCCAGACTAATGAAAAACTGTTTTTT
D: TRBD1; V: TRBV19; J: TRBJ2-2; size: NA; CDR3: CASSAQGAATGELFF; DNA: TGTGCCAGTAGTGCGCAGGGGGCTGCCACCGGGGAGCTGTTTTTT
D: NA; V: TRBV6-6; J: TRBJ2-1; size: NA; CDR3: CASSYSGGNNEQFF; DNA: TGTGCCAGCAGTTACTCTGGGGGGAATAATGAGCAGTTCTTC
D: NA; V: TRBV5-4; J: TRBJ1-1; size: NA; CDR3: CASSSRRGANYTEAFF; DNA: TGTGCCAGCAGCTCCCGACGGGGGGCGAATTACACTGAAGCTTTCTTT
D: NA; V: TRBV7-2; J: TRBJ2-7; size: once; CDR3: CASSGRGLVYEQYF; DNA: TGTGCCAGCAGTGGCAGGGGATTAGTCTACGAGCAGTACTTC
D: NA; V: TRBV19; J: TRBJ1-3; size: NA; CDR3: CASLPGPSSGNTIYF; DNA: TGTGCCAGCCTCCCGGGACCGAGCTCTGGAAACACCATATATTTT
D: NA; V: TRBV2; J: TRBJ2-7; size: NA; CDR3: CASSVDLGEQYF; DNA: TGTGCCAGCAGTGTGGACCTGGGGGAGCAGTACTTC
D: TRBD2; V: TRBV19; J: TRBJ2-2; size: NA; CDR3: CASSTAGGPFTGELFF; DNA: TGTGCCAGTAGTACGGCGGGAGGGCCTTTCACCGGGGAGCTGTTTTTT
D: NA; V: TRBV4-3; J: TRBJ2-4; size: NA; CDR3: CATPSAAKNIQYF; DNA: TGCGCCACACCATCCGCTGCCAAAAACATTCAGTACTTC
D: TRBD1; V: TRBV11-2; J: TRBJ1-1; size: NA; CDR3: CASSTRDRVNTEAFF; DNA: TGTGCCAGCAGCACGAGAGACAGGGTGAACACTGAAGCTTTCTTT
D: NA; V: TRBV6-1; J: TRBJ2-7; size: NA; CDR3: CASSEGSYGLEQYF; DNA: TGTGCCAGCAGTGAAGGCTCATATGGGCTCGAGCAGTACTTC
D: NA; V: TRBV9; J: TRBJ2-2; size: NA; CDR3: CASAPGQNTGELFF; DNA: TGTGCCAGCGCGCCGGGACAGAACACCGGGGAGCTGTTTTTT
D: NA; V: TRBV7-2; J: TRBJ1-1; size: NA; CDR3: CASSPDSGEWTEAFF; DNA: TGTGCCAGCAGCCCGGACAGTGGTGAATGGACTGAAGCTTTCTTT
D: NA; V: TRBV3-1/TRBV3-2; J: TRBJ1-4; size: NA; CDR3: CASSQAGEKLFF; DNA: TGTGCCAGCAGCCAGGCCGGTGAAAAACTGTTTTTT
D: TRBD2; V: TRBV7-8; J: TRBJ2-1; size: few; CDR3: CASSLSGSGFEQFF; DNA: TGTGCCAGCAGCTTAAGCGGGAGTGGGTTTGAGCAGTTCTTC
D: TRBD2; V: TRBV10-3; J: TRBJ2-2; size: NA; CDR3: CAISDLGVAGTNTGELFF; DNA: TGTGCCATCAGTGACCTCGGGGTAGCGGGGACGAACACCGGGGAGCTGTTTTTT
D: NA; V: TRBV21-1; J: TRBJ2-1; size: NA; CDR3: CASKDRGERQFF; DNA: TGTGCCAGCAAGGACAGGGGTGAGAGGCAGTTCTTC
D: TRBD2; V: TRBV14; J: TRBJ2-7; size: NA; CDR3: CASRKAGSGTKDEQYF; DNA: TGTGCCAGCAGAAAGGCTGGGAGCGGGACTAAAGACGAGCAGTACTTC
D: TRBD2; V: TRBV12-3/TRBV12-4; J: TRBJ2-7; size: NA; CDR3: CASSPSGAYEQYF; DNA: TGTGCCAGCAGTCCTAGCGGGGCCTACGAGCAGTACTTC
D: NA; V: TRBV5-1; J: TRBJ2-3; size: once; CDR3: CASSLEVSGTDTQYF; DNA: TGCGCCAGCAGCTTGGAGGTCTCAGGCACAGATACGCAGTATTTT
D: NA; V: TRBV5-4; J: TRBJ2-1; size: NA; CDR3: CASSLERSYNEQFF; DNA: TGTGCCAGCAGCTTGGAGCGGTCCTACAATGAGCAGTTCTTC
D: NA; V: TRBV3-1/TRBV3-2; J: TRBJ2-2; size: NA; CDR3: CASSQRGGGELFF; DNA: TGTGCCAGCAGCCAACGGGGTGGCGGGGAGCTGTTTTTT
D: TRBD2; V: TRBV5-4; J: TRBJ2-1; size: few; CDR3: CASSPGAGTSGNNEQFF; DNA: TGTGCCAGCAGCCCTGGGGCCGGGACTAGCGGTAACAATGAGCAGTTCTTC
D: NA; V: TRBV6-5; J: TRBJ1-4; size: few; CDR3: CASRNRVATNEKLFF; DNA: TGTGCCAGCCGGAACAGAGTTGCAACTAATGAAAAACTGTTTTTT
D: NA; V: TRBV5-1; J: TRBJ1-1; size: once; CDR3: CASSPLRGGTEAFF; DNA: TGCGCCAGCAGCCCCCTTAGAGGGGGTACTGAAGCTTTCTTT
D: NA; V: TRBV29-1; J: TRBJ1-4; size: NA; CDR3: CSVESGGEKLFF; DNA: TGCAGCGTTGAATCCGGAGGAGAAAAACTGTTTTTT
D: TRBD1; V: TRBV18; J: TRBJ2-2; size: NA; CDR3: CASSPDRGANTGELFF; DNA: TGTGCCAGCTCACCGGACAGGGGCGCGAACACCGGGGAGCTGTTTTTT
D: NA; V: TRBV19; J: TRBJ1-5; size: NA; CDR3: CASSIPGRWADQPQHF; DNA: TGTGCCAGTAGTATCCCGGGAAGATGGGCGGATCAGCCCCAGCATTTT
D: TRBD1; V: TRBV28; J: TRBJ2-7; size: NA; CDR3: CASKPGQGGEQYF; DNA: TGTGCCAGCAAGCCGGGACAGGGAGGCGAGCAGTACTTC
D: NA; V: TRBV2; J: TRBJ1-2; size: NA; CDR3: CASRIGYGYTF; DNA: TGTGCCAGCAGGATAGGGTATGGCTACACCTTC
D: NA; V: TRBV7-2; J: TRBJ2-7; size: NA; CDR3: CASGPGAGEQYF; DNA: TGTGCCAGTGGTCCGGGGGCGGGGGAGCAGTACTTC
D: TRBD1; V: TRBV3-1/TRBV3-2; J: TRBJ1-2; size: NA; CDR3: CASSQEGQVYGYTF; DNA: TGTGCCAGCAGCCAAGAGGGACAGGTTTATGGCTACACCTTC
D: TRBD1; V: TRBV27; J: TRBJ2-1; size: once; CDR3: CASSPATGTGVEYEQFF; DNA: TGTGCCAGCAGCCCAGCAACCGGGACAGGGGTAGAGTATGAGCAGTTCTTC
D: NA; V: TRBV27; J: TRBJ1-5; size: NA; CDR3: CASSERGTIQPQHF; DNA: TGTGCCAGCAGTGAAAGGGGGACTATTCAGCCCCAGCATTTT
D: TRBD1; V: TRBV7-9; J: TRBJ1-2; size: NA; CDR3: CASSLWTGTLNYGYTF; DNA: TGTGCCAGCAGCCTATGGACAGGGACGCTTAACTATGGCTACACCTTC
D: NA; V: TRBV29-1; J: TRBJ2-3; size: few; CDR3: CSVEDLANTQYF; DNA: TGCAGCGTTGAAGATCTTGCTAATACGCAGTATTTT
D: NA; V: TRBV7-2; J: TRBJ1-6; size: once; CDR3: CASSHGVRDSYNSPLHF; DNA: TGTGCCAGCAGCCATGGGGTGAGAGACTCCTATAATTCACCCCTCCACTTT
D: NA; V: TRBV23-1; J: TRBJ2-7; size: once; CDR3: CASSGAADEQYF; DNA: TGCGCCAGCAGTGGGGCGGCAGACGAGCAGTACTTC
D: TRBD1; V: TRBV6-5; J: TRBJ1-2; size: NA; CDR3: CASKQGADGYTF; DNA: TGTGCCAGCAAACAGGGGGCGGATGGCTACACCTTC
D: NA; V: TRBV2; J: TRBJ1-4; size: NA; CDR3: CATSPTATNEKLFF; DNA: TGTGCCACCAGCCCGACTGCAACTAATGAAAAACTGTTTTTT
D: TRBD1; V: TRBV6-5; J: TRBJ1-6; size: NA; CDR3: CASRHRQGVNSPLHF; DNA: TGTGCCAGCAGACACAGACAGGGGGTTAATTCACCCCTCCACTTT
D: NA; V: TRBV30; J: TRBJ1-6; size: NA; CDR3: CAWSVSVSSPLHF; DNA: TGTGCCTGGAGTGTTTCTGTTAGTTCACCCCTCCACTTT
D: TRBD2; V: TRBV28; J: TRBJ2-3; size: NA; CDR3: CASTVGWTSGTPGTDTQYF; DNA: TGTGCCAGCACCGTTGGGTGGACTAGCGGGACCCCGGGCACAGATACGCAGTATTTT
D: TRBD1; V: TRBV7-2; J: TRBJ2-7; size: few; CDR3: CASSLNRQGPYEQYF; DNA: TGTGCCAGCAGCTTAAACCGACAGGGTCCCTACGAGCAGTACTTC
D: TRBD1; V: TRBV7-6; J: TRBJ1-2; size: once; CDR3: CASSKSGGGGYTF; DNA: TGTGCCAGCAGCAAATCAGGGGGCGGTGGCTACACCTTC
D: TRBD1; V: TRBV24-1; J: TRBJ2-2; size: NA; CDR3: CATSDLGQGNTGELFF; DNA: TGTGCCACCAGTGATTTGGGACAGGGTAACACCGGGGAGCTGTTTTTT
D: NA; V: TRBV19; J: TRBJ1-1; size: NA; CDR3: CASKKKEGGPLGAFF; DNA: TGTGCCAGTAAAAAAAAAGAGGGGGGGCCCCTTGGGGCTTTCTTT